This entry lists 12 T cell receptor beta chains sequenced from one sample in a study of blood T cells in healthy people across ages. A second roughly 7 to 12 cycle PCR used barcoded and J-beta primers. MiXCR, applied by TCRdb to the 5' RACE reads, yields one record per CDR3 protein. The sample holds more than 800,000 distinct CDR3 sequences, 29% seen once. Input material: blood. The receptors come from a woman of 80 years or more in good health.

J is TRBJ1-6 and V is TRBV6-1, with D perhaps TRBD1 (5 bases). Germline V lookup: CDR1 MNHNS, CDR2 SASEGT. This CDR3 region has 17 residues. Trimming took 2 bases from V and 7 from J, leaving 18 bases between them. CDR3 region: CASSEPGRAFGNSPLHF. CDR3 sequence (DNA): TGTGCCAGCAGTGAACCGGGACGGGCCTTCGGGAATTCACCCCTCCACTTT.

This clonotype was seen a single time. The genes are TRBV7-2 and TRBJ2-3, with 12 nucleotides matching TRBD2. CDR1 SGHTA and CDR2 FQGNSA come from the germline V gene. J lost 9 bases, V lost 5 bases, and 12 bases had no gene match. The CDR3 length is 16 residues. DNA of the CDR3: TGTGCCAGCAGCGACCGGACTAGCGGGGCCTTCGGGACGCAGTATTTT. It translates to CASSDRTSGAFGTQYF.

This clonotype has only a few counts. The chain joins TRBV5-1 to TRBJ1-1; tentative D call: TRBD1 (6 bases). This CDR3 comprises 14 residues. V lost 5 bases, J lost 1 base, and 12 bases lay in between. Germline CDR1 is SGHRS and CDR2 is YFSETQ. The CDR3 loop reads CASSYREKNTEAFF. CDR3 nucleotides: TGCGCCAGCAGTTACAGGGAAAAGAACACTGAAGCTTTCTTT. The variable domain in full, with the rest retrieved from reference TRBV5-1 and TRBJ1-1, is KAGVTQTPRYLIKTRGQQVTLSCSPISGHRSVSWYQQTPGQGLQFLFEYFSETQRNKGNFPGRFSGRQFSNSRSEMNVSTLELGDSALYLCASSYREKNTEAFFGQGTRLTVV.

The gene calls are TRBV5-1 and TRBJ1-1, with a possible D match to TRBD1 (5 bases). This CDR3 has 16 residues. V lost 4 bases and J 2 bases, leaving 18 bases between the germline ends. Germline V CDR1 and CDR2: SGHRS, YFSETQ. The CDR3 spells CASSPRGYSRNTEAFF. The CDR3, as DNA: TGCGCCAGCAGCCCCCGGGGGTACAGCCGTAACACTGAAGCTTTCTTT.

This clonotype occurred many times. The chain links TRBV6-2 or TRBV6-3 to TRBJ2-4, with 8 bases aligning to TRBD1. The CDR3 has 14 amino acids. From germline, CDR1 is MNHEY and CDR2 SVGEGT. The J segment lost 7 bases and the V segment lost 0 bases, leaving 2 bases of the junction unmatched. CDR3 sequence reads: CASSYSDRVNIQYF. In DNA form, the CDR3 reads TGTGCCAGCAGTTACTCGGACAGGGTGAACATTCAGTACTTC.

The chain recombines TRBV11-2 with TRBJ2-2, with TRBD2 matching over 8 bases. This CDR3 region has 15 residues. Germline V gene data show CDR1 as SGHAT and CDR2 as FQNNGV. The J segment lost 2 bases and the V segment lost 3 bases, leaving 2 bases of the junction unmatched. The CDR3, as DNA: TGTGCCAGCAGCTTTAGCGGGACTAACACCGGGGAGCTGTTTTTT. This gives the protein CASSFSGTNTGELFF. Combining the CDR3 with reference TRBV11-2 and TRBJ2-2 gives the whole variable domain EAGVAQSPRYKIIEKRQSVAFWCNPISGHATLYWYQQILGQGPKLLIQFQNNGVVDDSQLPKDRFSAERLKGVDSTLKIQPAKLEDSAVYLCASSFSGTNTGELFFGEGSRLTVL.

There are many counts of this clonotype. The chain uses TRBV12-3 or TRBV12-4 and TRBJ2-3; 8 bases match TRBD1. The CDR3 is 16 residues long. V trimming: 8 bases; J trimming: 2 bases; junction bases outside the gene matches: 12. The CDR3 DNA is TGTGCCAGCTCCGACAGGGGACTCCCCATCACAGATACGCAGTATTTT. This translates into CASSDRGLPITDTQYF.

At least ten counts were recorded for this clonotype. The rearrangement joins TRBV10-3 to TRBJ2-1; D is perhaps TRBD1 (5 bases). Per the germline V gene, CDR1 is ENHRY and CDR2 is SYGVKD. The CDR3 has 13 residues. The V end was cut by 6 bases, the J end by 4 bases, with 10 bases between. CDR3 residues: CAISVDRYNEQFF. The CDR3 DNA reads as TGTGCCATCAGCGTTGACAGATACAATGAGCAGTTCTTC.

In the case of this clonotype: One junction end does not reproduce the germline sequence, and a read error may be involved. The V call is TRBV5-1, the J call TRBJ2-7, with TRBD1 matching 11 bases. The V gene's germline CDR1 is SGHRS and CDR2 YFSETQ. The CDR3 is 15 amino acids. The CDR3 protein is CASTKGDRGSGEQYF. CDR3 sequence (DNA): TGCGCCAGCACAAAAGGGGACAGGGGGTCAGGGGAGCAGTATTTC.

This clonotype was observed at least ten times. V usage is TRBV4-2 and J usage is TRBJ1-1; D may be TRBD1 (5 bases). The CDR3 is made up of 16 amino acids. Germline V gene lookup returns CDR1 LGHNA and CDR2 YNFKEQ. The germline V and J ends were trimmed by 0 bases and 2 bases, with 13 bases remaining between them. CDR3 in DNA: TGTGCCAGCAGCCAAGAAGGGGCTGCCGCCAACACTGAAGCTTTCTTT. Amino acids: CASSQEGAAANTEAFF.

In this sample, this clonotype turned up many times. The genes are TRBV20-1 and TRBJ2-5; tentative D call: TRBD2 (6 bases). The V end was cut by 3 bases, the J end by 4 bases, with 9 bases between. The CDR3 contains 12 residues. Germline V lookup: CDR1 DFQATT, CDR2 SNEGSKA (reference sequence). CDR3 loop: CSASGGGETQYF. In DNA, the CDR3 is TGCAGTGCTAGCGGGGGTGGAGAGACCCAGTACTTC.

This clonotype was found many times. The rearrangement joins TRBV7-2 to TRBJ1-2; D remains ambiguous. The CDR3 is made up of 13 amino acids. Germline V gene lookup returns CDR1 SGHTA and CDR2 FQGNSA. Between the trimmed V and J ends, which lost 5 bases and 6 bases, there was a span of 13 bases. CDR3 protein: CASSPRWGDGYTF. CDR3 coding DNA: TGTGCCAGCAGCCCTAGGTGGGGAGATGGCTACACCTTC.